The rows below give T cell receptor beta chains drawn from one sample of a study of T cell responses to AZD1222 COVID-19 vaccine. Assay: immunoSEQ multiplex PCR; the TCRdb copy retains only in-frame clones and omits some. The profile shows about 140,000 clones, about 90% of them singletons. The sequencing here drew on peripheral blood, taken 28 days after the second dose of the MenACWY control vaccine. The receptors here all came from an adult who received the MenACWY meningococcal vaccine as a control. The CDR3 runs from the conserved cysteine through the conserved F or W. A D gene is named only where the DNA matches it firmly. The listing skips clone size in some rows; elsewhere it reads once, few, many or a size class.

j_call | d_call | clone_size | v_call | cdr3_nt | cdr3_aa
TRBJ1-3 | - | - | TRBV7-9 | TGTGCCAGCAAGAGTATCAACTCTGGAAACACCATATATTTT | CASKSINSGNTIYF
TRBJ2-5 | - | - | TRBV11-2 | TGTGCCAGCAGCTTATCGGAGGGGACCCAGTACTTC | CASSLSEGTQYF
TRBJ1-5 | - | - | TRBV28 | TGTGCCAGCATTTCCGACCCGCTGATGGAGCCCCAGCATTTT | CASISDPLMEPQHF
TRBJ2-2 | - | - | TRBV27 | TGTGCCAGCAGATCAACTAGGGCCGCGAACACCGGGGAGCTGTTTTTT | CASRSTRAANTGELFF
TRBJ2-1 | - | - | TRBV28 | TGTGCCAGCAGTTTACCCGTCAGGGTTAAAAATGAGCAGTTCTTC | CASSLPVRVKNEQFF
TRBJ1-6 | - | - | TRBV6-4 | TGTGCCAGCAGTGACGAGGGGACAAATTCACCCCTCCACTTT | CASSDEGTNSPLHF
TRBJ1-2 | TRBD1 | - | TRBV6-5 | TGTGCCAGCAGTACCCGGGACAGGGGGCATGGCTACACCTTC | CASSTRDRGHGYTF
TRBJ1-2 | - | few | TRBV21-1 | TGTGCCAGCGTAAGAAGGAAGGGCCCCCATGGCTACACCTTC | CASVRRKGPHGYTF
TRBJ2-3 | - | - | TRBV6-5 | TGTGCCAGCGCGGCGCCCCCGGGAGATACGCAGTATTTT | CASAAPPGDTQYF
TRBJ2-3 | - | once | TRBV5-1 | TGCGCCAGCAGCTTCTCGGCGGATACGCAGTATTTT | CASSFSADTQYF
TRBJ2-5 | TRBD1 | - | TRBV18 | TGTGCCAGCTCACCTCTTGGGCCAGGGGGTGTCGAGACCCAGTACTTC | CASSPLGPGGVETQYF
TRBJ2-1 | - | - | TRBV6-6 | TGTGCCAGCAGTTATAAGACTGAGTATGAGCAGTTCTTC | CASSYKTEYEQFF
TRBJ2-2 | - | - | TRBV10-1 | TGCGCCAGCAGTGATTCCCAGTTCACCGGGGAGCTGTTTTTT | CASSDSQFTGELFF
TRBJ2-1 | - | - | TRBV5-1 | TGCGCCAGCAGCCCCACCCTGGGGGGATACGAGGACAATGAGCAGTTCTTC | CASSPTLGGYEDNEQFF